The next 15 T cell receptor beta chains were all read from a single sample in a study of control samples from healthy donors and cancer patients. TCRdb's copy holds only in-frame clones and misses some; the assay was immunoSEQ multiplex PCR. The top ten clones hold approximately 4% of a sample with about 29,000 clones, roughly nine tenths of them seen once. The source material was formalin-fixed, paraffin-embedded tissue. These TCRs come from a female donor with melanoma.

The V gene is TRBV7-2, the J gene TRBJ1-3, with no clear D. Germline V gene data show CDR1 as SGHTA and CDR2 as FQGNSA. V lost 0 bases and J lost 4, with 16 bases in between. The CDR3 totals 17 residues. CDR3: CASSLANLRGYGNTIYF. The CDR3 DNA sequence: TGTGCCAGCAGCTTAGCGAACTTACGGGGATACGGAAACACCATATATTTT.

The chain is built from TRBV6-1 and TRBJ2-7; D is ambiguous. Germline CDR1 and CDR2: MNHNS and SASEGT. Trimming stripped 2 bases from V and 1 base from J, with 9 bases between. The CDR3 has 14 residues. CDR3 nucleotides: TGTGCCAGCAGTGAAATTCAGGAATCCTACGAGCAGTACTTC. As protein: CASSEIQESYEQYF.

This clone occurred once. V usage is TRBV20-1 and J usage is TRBJ1-2; D is unclear. The CDR3 covers 12 residues. V lost 3 bases and J 2 bases, leaving 7 bases between the germline ends. From germline, CDR1 is DFQATT and CDR2 SNEGSKA (reference sequence). CDR3 loop: CSASGQNYGYTF. The CDR3 coding sequence is TGCAGTGCTAGTGGCCAGAACTATGGCTACACCTTC.

V and J are TRBV11-2 and TRBJ1-2, with 7 nucleotides matching TRBD1. The germline gives CDR1 SGHAT, CDR2 FQNNGV. J was trimmed by 3 bases and V by 5 bases; bases with no gene match: 6. The length of the CDR3 is 14 residues. CDR3 nucleotides: TGTGCCAGCAGCACTGGGACAGATTACTATGGCTACACCTTC. It is translated as CASSTGTDYYGYTF.

Only a few counts were recorded for this clone. The chain recombines TRBV5-1 with TRBJ1-3, with 7 bases lining up with TRBD1. Trimming removed 4 bases from V and 0 bases from J; junction bases left unmatched: 7. The germline V gene encodes CDR1 SGHRS and CDR2 YFSETQ. CDR3 length: 16 amino acids. For the CDR3, the DNA is TGCGCCAGCAGCATTCGGGGACAGAACTCTGGAAACACCATATATTTT. This translates into CASSIRGQNSGNTIYF.

This chain connects TRBV4-1 to TRBJ2-7; 9 positions agree with TRBD1. Germline V gives CDR1 MGHRA, CDR2 YSYEKL. The length of the CDR3 is 16 residues. J gave up 4 bases and V 4 bases, and 11 bases lay outside the gene matches. Written as DNA, the CDR3 is TGCGCCAGCAGCCGGGGGGGAACAGGGGGCACATACGAGCAGTACTTC. Encoded protein: CASSRGGTGGTYEQYF.

The rearrangement uses TRBV28 and TRBJ1-2, with 11 bases aligning to TRBD1. The V gene end was trimmed by 6 bases and the J gene end by 8 bases; junction bases not matched to a gene: 11. The V gene's germline CDR1 is MDHEN and CDR2 SYDVKM. This CDR3 comprises 15 residues. The CDR3 spells CASSYSGQGAGGYTF. CDR3 nucleotide sequence: TGTGCCAGCAGCTACTCCGGACAGGGGGCAGGCGGCTACACCTTC.

The chain carries TRBV6-1 and TRBJ2-2, with 9 bases fitting TRBD2. Germline V gives CDR1 MNHNS, CDR2 SASEGT. The CDR3 consists of 17 residues. J was trimmed by 3 bases and V by 4 bases; bases with no gene match: 9. The chain's CDR3 is CASSVGEVAGDTGELFF. The CDR3 DNA sequence: TGTGCCAGCAGTGTGGGGGAAGTAGCGGGAGACACCGGGGAGCTGTTTTTT.

The rearrangement joins TRBV7-2 to TRBJ2-1, with a possible D match to TRBD2 (7 bases). Germline V gene data show CDR1 as SGHTA and CDR2 as FQGNSA. V was trimmed by 1 base and J by 4 bases, leaving 14 bases between them. The CDR3 is 16 amino acids. CDR3 bases: TGTGCCAGCAGCTTAGTAGGGGGGGGGACTTACAATGAGCAGTTCTTC. Translation: CASSLVGGGTYNEQFF.

The chain combines TRBV9 with TRBJ1-1; D not resolved. Trimming shortened V by 3 bases and J by 0 bases, and 12 bases separated the two germline ends. The germline V gene encodes CDR1 SGDLS and CDR2 YYNGEE. The CDR3 length is 15 residues. CDR3 nucleotide sequence: TGTGCCAGCAGCGCCCGTCCGACCGTGAACACTGAAGCTTTCTTT. Protein: CASSARPTVNTEAFF. The full variable domain, rest sourced from reference TRBV9 and TRBJ1-1, is DSGVTQTPKHLITATGQRVTLRCSPRSGDLSVYWYQQSLDQGLQFLIQYYNGEERAKGNILERFSAQQFPDLHSELNLSSLELGDSALYFCASSARPTVNTEAFFGQGTRLTVV.

V is TRBV7-3 and J is TRBJ2-1; D remains ambiguous. The V gene's germline CDR1 is SGHTA and CDR2 FQGTGA. CDR3 length equals 14 residues. The V gene lost 0 bases and the J gene lost 9 bases, with 12 bases spanning the gap. This CDR3 is CASSLTTDGPEQFF. The CDR3 DNA follows: TGTGCCAGCAGCTTAACTACTGACGGTCCTGAGCAGTTCTTC. Drawing the rest from reference TRBV7-3 and TRBJ2-1, the complete variable domain is GAGVSQTPSNKVTEKGKYVELRCDPISGHTALYWYRQSLGQGPEFLIYFQGTGAADDSGLPNDRFFAVRPEGSVSTLKIQRTERGDSAVYLCASSLTTDGPEQFFGPGTRLTVL.

The rearrangement links TRBV6-5 to TRBJ2-7; no reliable D call. Trimming took off 7 bases at V and 1 base at J, with 5 bases between the two ends. This CDR3 is built from 11 residues. In germline, CDR1 is MNHEY, CDR2 SVGAGI. The CDR3 DNA follows: TGTGCCAGCATCGGGTCCTACGAGCAGTACTTC. Its translation: CASIGSYEQYF.

The V gene is TRBV11-3, the J gene TRBJ2-1; D not resolved. There are 14 residues in the CDR3. The germline V gene encodes CDR1 SGHNT and CDR2 YENEEA. V was pared by 0 bases and J by 4 bases, with 7 bases between. The CDR3 coding sequence is TGTGCCAGCAGCTTAGACAGCCGATACAATGAGCAGTTCTTC. Translating gives CASSLDSRYNEQFF.

CDR3 DNA sequence: TGTGCCAGCAGCGTAGAGTCGGATTGGCTCGGGACTGAAGCTTTCTTT. It codes for CASSVESDWLGTEAFF. The rearrangement joins TRBV9 to TRBJ1-1; D unresolved. Trimming took 0 bases from V and 5 from J, leaving 17 bases between them. The CDR3 spans 16 residues. CDR1 is SGDLS and CDR2 is YYNGEE in the germline V gene.

The chain has TRBV7-3 and TRBJ2-1; TRBD2 aligns across 8 bases. From germline, CDR1 is SGHTA and CDR2 FQGTGA. The CDR3 covers 14 residues. Germline trimming cut 3 bases from V and 8 bases from J; bases unmatched to any gene: 6. CDR3 region: CASSFTGGPYEQFF. The CDR3 DNA reads as TGTGCCAGCAGCTTTACGGGAGGGCCCTATGAGCAGTTCTTC. The full variable domain, rest sourced from reference TRBV7-3 and TRBJ2-1, is GAGVSQTPSNKVTEKGKYVELRCDPISGHTALYWYRQSLGQGPEFLIYFQGTGAADDSGLPNDRFFAVRPEGSVSTLKIQRTERGDSAVYLCASSFTGGPYEQFFGPGTRLTVL.